These 4 T cell receptor beta chains came from one sample sequenced in a study of blood T cell repertoires in COVID-19. Profiling relied on immunoSEQ multiplex PCR, and the TCRdb table lists in-frame clones only, not all of them. The sample lists under 300,000 clones; 80% to 90% were seen once. Sample: PBMCs or T cells enriched from blood (not recorded which). The receptors shown here come from a woman between 18 and 30 years old who had recovered from COVID-19.

The chain has TRBV3-1 (or the pseudogene TRBV3-2) and TRBJ1-2; no clear D gene. The CDR3 contains 15 residues. Germline V CDR1 and CDR2: LGHDT, YNNKEL (reference sequence). V gave up 4 bases and J gave up 8 bases, with 20 bases separating them. The CDR3: CASSLPEEGRKGYTF. The CDR3, as DNA: TGTGCCAGCAGCCTTCCAGAGGAAGGGAGGAAGGGCTACACCTTC.

The rearrangement uses TRBV28 and TRBJ2-3; D is undetermined. The CDR3 runs to 13 residues. The V gene lost 5 bases and the J gene lost 0 bases, with 6 bases spanning the gap. The germline V gene encodes CDR1 MDHEN and CDR2 SYDVKM. The DNA for the CDR3 is TGTGCCAGCAGTCCCACTAGCACAGATACGCAGTATTTT. It codes for CASSPTSTDTQYF. The complete variable domain, with remaining parts taken from reference TRBV28 and TRBJ2-3, reads DVKVTQSSRYLVKRTGEKVFLECVQDMDHENMFWYRQDPGLGLRLIYFSYDVKMKEKGDIPEGYSVSREKKERFSLILESASTNQTSMYLCASSPTSTDTQYFGPGTRLTVL.

The chain links TRBV5-6 to TRBJ2-3; 11 nucleotides match TRBD2. This CDR3 is built from 16 residues. Unmatched junction bases numbered 14, after V lost 4 bases and J lost 10 bases. Germline CDR1 reads SGHDT; CDR2 reads YYEEEE. The CDR3 protein is CASSEGLAVAGTSQYF. CDR3 coding DNA: TGTGCCAGCAGCGAGGGACTAGCGGTAGCGGGGACTTCGCAGTATTTT. Complete variable domain (other parts from reference TRBV5-6 and TRBJ2-3): DAGVTQSPTHLIKTRGQQVTLRCSPKSGHDTVSWYQQALGQGPQFIFQYYEEEERQRGNFPDRFSGHQFPNYSSELNVNALLLGDSALYLCASSEGLAVAGTSQYFGPGTRLTVL.

The chain is built from TRBV4-2 and TRBJ2-7, with TRBD2 as a possible D gene (5 bases). The CDR3 runs to 19 residues. Between the trimmed V and J ends, which lost 1 base and 4 bases, there was a span of 26 bases. Germline CDR1 is LGHNA and CDR2 is YNFKEQ. CDR3 sequence reads: CASSQGFTAPTSRRYEQYF. CDR3 DNA sequence: TGTGCCAGCAGCCAAGGGTTTACGGCCCCGACCTCCAGGAGGTACGAGCAGTACTTC.